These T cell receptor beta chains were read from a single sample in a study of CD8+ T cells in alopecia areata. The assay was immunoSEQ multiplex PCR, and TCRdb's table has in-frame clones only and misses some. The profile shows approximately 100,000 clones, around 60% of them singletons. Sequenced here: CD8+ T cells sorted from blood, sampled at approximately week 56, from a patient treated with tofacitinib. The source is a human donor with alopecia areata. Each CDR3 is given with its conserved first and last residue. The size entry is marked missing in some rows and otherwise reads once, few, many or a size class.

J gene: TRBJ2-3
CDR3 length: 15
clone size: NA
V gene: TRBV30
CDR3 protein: CAWTTYREVADTQYF

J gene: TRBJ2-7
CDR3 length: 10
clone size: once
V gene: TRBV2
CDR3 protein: CASSGREQYF

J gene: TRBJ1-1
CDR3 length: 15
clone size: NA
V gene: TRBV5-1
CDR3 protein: CASSLGVAVNTEAFF

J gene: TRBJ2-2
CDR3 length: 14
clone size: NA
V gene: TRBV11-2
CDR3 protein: CASSGKGAAGELFF

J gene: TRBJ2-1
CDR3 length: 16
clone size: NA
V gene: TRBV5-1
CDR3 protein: CASSLEGQGVYNEQFF

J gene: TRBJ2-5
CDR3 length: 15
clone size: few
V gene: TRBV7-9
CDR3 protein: CASSLVRGDQETQYF

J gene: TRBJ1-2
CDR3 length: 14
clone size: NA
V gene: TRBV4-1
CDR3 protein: CASSPEVPNYGYTF

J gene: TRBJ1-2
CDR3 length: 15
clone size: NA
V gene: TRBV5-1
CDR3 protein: CASSTTGAPNYGYTF

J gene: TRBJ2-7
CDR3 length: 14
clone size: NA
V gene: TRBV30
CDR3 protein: CAWSSWDGAYEQYF

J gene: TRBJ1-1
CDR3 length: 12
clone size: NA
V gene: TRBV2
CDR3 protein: CASRVGPPKAFF

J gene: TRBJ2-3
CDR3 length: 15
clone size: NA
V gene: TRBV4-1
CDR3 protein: CASSQAVIDPDTQYF

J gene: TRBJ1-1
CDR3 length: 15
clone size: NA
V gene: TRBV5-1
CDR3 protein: CASSLGGNLNTEAFF

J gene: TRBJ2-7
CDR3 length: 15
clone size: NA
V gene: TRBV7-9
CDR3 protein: CASSLGGTSGYEQYF

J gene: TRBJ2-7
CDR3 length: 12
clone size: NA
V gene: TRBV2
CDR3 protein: CASVGQRDEQYF

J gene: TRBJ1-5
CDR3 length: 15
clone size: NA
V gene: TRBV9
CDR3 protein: CASSVSYSPNQPQHF

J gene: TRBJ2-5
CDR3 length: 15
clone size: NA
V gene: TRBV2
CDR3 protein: CASSEGAGIQETQYF

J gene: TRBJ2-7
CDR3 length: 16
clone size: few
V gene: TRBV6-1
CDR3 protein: CASSEEPPGLAYEQYF

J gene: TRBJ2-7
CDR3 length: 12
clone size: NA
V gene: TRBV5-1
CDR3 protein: CASRAGRYEQYF

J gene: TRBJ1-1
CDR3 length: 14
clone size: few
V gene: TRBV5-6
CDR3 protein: CASSSPPRDTEAFF

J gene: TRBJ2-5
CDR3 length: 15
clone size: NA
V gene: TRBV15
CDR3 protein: CATGTRYFPKQTQYF

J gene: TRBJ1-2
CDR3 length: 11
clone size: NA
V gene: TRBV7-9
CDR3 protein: CASSLAGTDTF

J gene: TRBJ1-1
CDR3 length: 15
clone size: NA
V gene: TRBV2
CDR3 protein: CASSDSVAGMAEAFF

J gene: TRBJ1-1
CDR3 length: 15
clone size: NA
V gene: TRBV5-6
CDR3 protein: CASSSGWGLGTEAFF

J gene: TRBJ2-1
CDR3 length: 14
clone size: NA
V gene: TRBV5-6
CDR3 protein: CASSSFSGTFEQFF

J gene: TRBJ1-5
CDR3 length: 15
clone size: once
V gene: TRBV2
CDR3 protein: CASRTARGSNQPQHF

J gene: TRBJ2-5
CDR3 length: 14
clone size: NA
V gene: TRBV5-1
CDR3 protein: CASSGDRVQETQYF

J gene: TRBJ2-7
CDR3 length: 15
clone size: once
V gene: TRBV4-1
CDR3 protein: CASSQGTGQFYEQYF

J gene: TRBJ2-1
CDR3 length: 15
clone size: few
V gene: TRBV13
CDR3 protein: CASSFGGAIGNEQFF

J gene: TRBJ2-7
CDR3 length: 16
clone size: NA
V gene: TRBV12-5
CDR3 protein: CASGDSRQALSYEQYF

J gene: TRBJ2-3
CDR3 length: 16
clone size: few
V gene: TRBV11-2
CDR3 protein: CASSPRFYSDTDTQYF

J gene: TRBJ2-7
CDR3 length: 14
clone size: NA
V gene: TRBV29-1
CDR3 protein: CSVEDLGRGGEQYF

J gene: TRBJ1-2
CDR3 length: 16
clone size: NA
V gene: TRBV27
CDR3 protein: CASSLFSQGVNYGYTF

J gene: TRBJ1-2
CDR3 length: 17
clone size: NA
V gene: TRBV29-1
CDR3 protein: CSVYTRDSRAVNYGYTF

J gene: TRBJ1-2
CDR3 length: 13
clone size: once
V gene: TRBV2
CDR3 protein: CASSHIGENTWTF

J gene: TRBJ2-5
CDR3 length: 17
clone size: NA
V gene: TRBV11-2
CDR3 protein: CASSLDLSRRGGETQYF

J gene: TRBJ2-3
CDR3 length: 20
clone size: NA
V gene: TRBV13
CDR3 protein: CASSLGLASGGLRGADTQYF

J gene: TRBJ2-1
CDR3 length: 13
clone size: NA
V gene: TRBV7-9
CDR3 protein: CASSPPSPNEQFF

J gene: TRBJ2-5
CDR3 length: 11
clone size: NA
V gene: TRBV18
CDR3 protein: CASSRFETQYF

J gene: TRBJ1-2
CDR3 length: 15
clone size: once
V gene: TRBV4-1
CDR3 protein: CASRQLTRGDYGYTF

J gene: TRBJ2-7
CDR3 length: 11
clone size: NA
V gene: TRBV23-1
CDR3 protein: CASRRNYEQYF

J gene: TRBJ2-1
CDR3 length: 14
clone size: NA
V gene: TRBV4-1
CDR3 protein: CASDPGGGVDEQFF

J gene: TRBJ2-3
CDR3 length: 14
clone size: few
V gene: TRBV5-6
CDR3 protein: CASSWGQGTDTQYF

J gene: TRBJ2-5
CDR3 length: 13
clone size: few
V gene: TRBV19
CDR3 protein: CASSSRTQETQYF

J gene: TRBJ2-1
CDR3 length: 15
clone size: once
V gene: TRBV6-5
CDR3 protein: CASSPQGSSYNEQFF

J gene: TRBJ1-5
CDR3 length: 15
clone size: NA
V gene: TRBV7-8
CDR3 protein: CASSLGTGIHQPQHF

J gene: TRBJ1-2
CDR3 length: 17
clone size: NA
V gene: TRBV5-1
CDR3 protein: CASSFEPDAVISYGYTF

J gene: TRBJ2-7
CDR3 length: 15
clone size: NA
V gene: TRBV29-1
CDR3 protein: CSVAPPLTGRYEQYF

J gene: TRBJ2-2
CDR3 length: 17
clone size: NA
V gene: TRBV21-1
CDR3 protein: CASSVQSRGLVSGELFF

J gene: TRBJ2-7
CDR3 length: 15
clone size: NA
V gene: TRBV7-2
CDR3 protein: CASSLLPGISYEQYF

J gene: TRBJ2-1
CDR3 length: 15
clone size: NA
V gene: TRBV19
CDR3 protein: CASSIGGLGYNEQFF

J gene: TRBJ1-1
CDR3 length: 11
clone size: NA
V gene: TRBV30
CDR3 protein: CAWRPISEAFF

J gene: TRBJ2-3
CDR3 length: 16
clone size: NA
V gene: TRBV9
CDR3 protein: CASSPPGVGGKDTQYF